This T cell receptor (beta chain) was found in a study of response to subunit inactivated influenza vaccine. The study's findings and limits: Few additional T cells are recruited per seasonal influenza vaccination, authors suggested.

This clonotype appeared a few times. Its target is unknown. TCRdb processed the RT-PCR reads anew with MiXCR; each CDR3 protein has one entry. The sample lists approximately 700,000 distinct CDR3 sequences; less than 20% were seen once. Trimming took 6 bases from V and 5 from J, leaving 10 bases between them. There are 11 residues in the CDR3. Per germline, CDR1 SQVTM and CDR2 ANQGSEA. This material consisted of PBMCs from blood, taken 12 days after vaccination. This chain links TRBV29-1 with TRBJ1-2; the D gene is possibly TRBD1 (6 bases). The sequence was obtained from a man aged 45-60 years who received an inactivated influenza vaccine. CDR3 in amino acids: CSVTTGYGYTF. DNA of the CDR3: TGCAGCGTAACGACAGGATATGGCTACACCTTC.